The T cell receptor beta chain described here comes from a study of blood T cell repertoires in COVID-19 (dated by TCRdb to the early 2020s). Concerning the study at large: Samples covering the acute and convalescent phases of COVID-19 were provided by collaborators in the United States, Italy and Spain. Sample metadata almost always included a de-identified subject ID, COVID-19 status, age in years and sex. Subjects who had been exposed to COVID-19, were actively infected with it, or had recovered from it provided the deeply sampled blood TCRbeta repertoires that made up the dataset. Where available, HLA class I and class II types were taken from metadata supplied by the sample provider and were not determined by assay-based typing. A freely available public database, intended as a resource for researchers studying the immune response to SARS-CoV-2, is where the repertoires were released. The samples were drawn from the first 160 participants of the ongoing ImmuneRACE study and from 1,254 subjects provided by 6 global collaborators. The material from the prospective study consisted of cDNA or gDNA derived from T cells, B-cell-depleted T cells, or PBMCs. What the study reported, not specific to this receptor: How much clinical and demographic metadata was included differed by source and by participant, and the metadata was provided uncurated.

The immunoSEQ Assay, a bias-controlled multiplex PCR, was used to amplify TCRbeta CDR3 regions from genomic DNA. Processing in the source paper ran as follows. Nucleated cell counts per sample were estimated from amplification of reference gene primers within the assay. To quantify the absolute abundance of each unique TCRbeta CDR3 rearrangement, sequence reads were collapsed and filtered. Productive Simpson clonality was computed per sample as the square root of Simpson's diversity index over productive rearrangements. TCRdb obtained this table from immuneACCESS and retained in-frame rearrangements with V and J assigned. These tables miss some clones; where compared with another copy, unresolved V genes account for less than half of the shortfall, and the remainder is unexplained. Clone size and V and J calls were adopted from that table, with D and trimming inferred from the DNA. The sample table contains some 200,000 clones; only one count was recorded for 70% to 90% of them. Clones ranked in the top ten supply about 2.5% of the sample.

One collaborating source in Seattle enrolled patients during active infection and followed them longitudinally through the course of disease. The collaborating institutions used their own protocols to collect whole blood in K2EDTA tubes. For TCRbeta analysis, collaborator samples were shipped as frozen whole blood, as isolated PBMCs, or as DNA extracted from either sample type. Turning to this clone: Its specific antigen is unknown. No much larger clonotype is one base removed from it; base qualities were not supplied.

V loses 2 bases at its end and J loses 0 bases; junction bases beyond the gene matches: 5. Per the germline V gene, SGHAT is the CDR1 and FQNNGV is the CDR2. The CDR3, from cysteine to phenylalanine, totals 16 residues. Solely the CDR3 DNA is kept, with 48 bases framed from the first base. The clonotype originates from a woman aged 70-85 years with COVID-19, enrolled during active disease. Sequenced input: peripheral blood. This sequence uses TRBV11-2 and TRBJ2-5, and TRBD1 matches 8 of the central bases. The nucleotides are TGTGCCAGCAGCTTATCAGGGGACAGGTACCAAGAGACCCAGTACTTC. Its product reads: CASSLSGDRYQETQYF. The full variable domain, with segments outside the CDR3 supplied by the reference TRBV11-2 and TRBJ2-5 proteins, appears as EAGVAQSPRYKIIEKRQSVAFWCNPISGHATLYWYQQILGQGPKLLIQFQNNGVVDDSQLPKDRFSAERLKGVDSTLKIQPAKLEDSAVYLCASSLSGDRYQETQYFGPGTRLLVL.